This T cell receptor beta chain came from a study of blood T cell repertoires in COVID-19. Study as a whole: T cells, B-cell-depleted T cells, or PBMCs supplied cDNA or gDNA.

The V gene lost 5 bases and the J gene lost 5 bases, with 12 bases spanning the gap. Per the germline V gene, CDR1 is SEHNR and CDR2 is FQNEAQ (reference sequence). The CDR3 has 13 residues. Authors' methods: How many nucleated cells were present was estimated from reference gene primer amplification. Assay: immunoSEQ multiplex PCR; the TCRdb copy retains only in-frame clones and omits some. V and J calls and clone size are given by that table; D and trimming were obtained from the DNA. The sample contains 75,000 to 95,000 clones, roughly 89% of which appear only once. This clonotype was obtained from a woman between 55 and 75 years old with COVID-19, enrolled during active disease. The sequenced material came from peripheral blood. The chain uses TRBV7-9 and TRBJ1-2, with D perhaps TRBD1 (6 bases). CDR3 bases: TGTGCCAGCAGCCCAACAGGGTGGTATGGCTACACCTTC. It encodes CASSPTGWYGYTF.